This T cell receptor (beta chain) was found in a study of blood T cell repertoires in COVID-19. At the level of the study: Collection of acute and convalescent COVID-19 samples took place in the United States, Italy and Spain. PBMCs, B-cell-depleted T cells, or T cells provided the cDNA or gDNA that made up the material.

The ends were cut back, 3 bases at V and 0 bases at J, with 12 bases in the middle. CDR3 length: 15 residues. Germline CDR1 MNHEY, CDR2 SMNVEV (reference sequence). Source study methods: Estimation of nucleated cell counts relied on the amplification of reference gene primers. Some clones are missing from TCRdb's copy, which holds only in-frame ones; the method was immunoSEQ multiplex PCR. The DNA was the basis for D and trimming; V, J and clone size are from that table. This sample has some 130,000 clones; about four fifths occur once, and the top ten carry over 10%. The sample holds one count of this clone.

Sequenced: peripheral blood. The chain employs TRBV27 and TRBJ2-7, with a tentative D call TRBD2 (7 bases). The sequence came from a human donor in a cohort sampled during active COVID-19. This chain's CDR3 is CASSFGGGTSYEQYF. CDR3 sequence (DNA): TGTGCCAGCAGTTTTGGCGGGGGCACCTCCTACGAGCAGTACTTC.